The 11 T cell receptor beta chains given below trace back to one sample, sequenced in a study of blood T cell repertoires in COVID-19. Only in-frame clones appear in the TCRdb table, and some are missing; sequencing was by immunoSEQ multiplex PCR. The sample has tens of thousands of clones; 92% are singletons. The sample consisted of peripheral blood. The receptors were gathered from an older woman with active COVID-19.

The chain uses TRBV27 and TRBJ1-4, with a tentative D call TRBD1 (5 bases). Germline CDR1 and CDR2: MNHEY and SMNVEV (reference sequence). V lost 5 bases to trimming and J lost 6 bases, with 13 bases between them. The CDR3 spans 14 residues. As DNA, the CDR3 is TGTGCCAGCAGTCCTCGTTGGGGGGATGAAAAACTGTTTTTT. It encodes CASSPRWGDEKLFF.

By sample share, this clone is medium-sized. The chain recombines TRBV28 with TRBJ1-5, with D possibly matching TRBD1 (5 bases). Trimming took 0 bases from V and 9 from J, leaving 15 bases between them. Germline lookup yields CDR1 MDHEN and CDR2 SYDVKM. The CDR3 length is 15 residues. The DNA for the CDR3 is TGTGCCAGCAGTTTATGGGGGCAGCCCGACGGGCCCCAGCATTTT. Translating it yields CASSLWGQPDGPQHF.

This chain uses TRBV2 with TRBJ2-3; the match to TRBD2 covers 7 bases. Germline CDR1 SNHLY, CDR2 FYNNEI. The CDR3 extends over 15 amino acids. The junction had 6 bases not matched to a gene; V was cut back by 6 bases and J by 0 bases. CDR3: CASRGRGDSTDTQYF. CDR3 in DNA: TGTGCCAGCAGAGGGAGGGGAGATAGCACAGATACGCAGTATTTT.

The rearrangement uses TRBV3-1 (or the pseudogene TRBV3-2) and TRBJ2-1; D is possibly TRBD2 (5 bases). Germline CDR1 LGHDT, CDR2 YNNKEL (reference sequence). V lost 1 base to trimming and J lost 3 bases, with 10 bases between them. The CDR3 is 15 residues long. CDR3 sequence reads: CASSQVRAYYNEQFF. In DNA, the CDR3 is TGTGCCAGCAGCCAAGTGAGGGCATACTACAATGAGCAGTTCTTC.

The chain couples TRBV7-2 to TRBJ2-3; D is undetermined. Germline CDR1 SGHTA, CDR2 FQGNSA. V was pared by 6 bases and J by 3 bases, with 4 bases between. The CDR3 has 11 residues. The CDR3 loop is CASSYTDTQYF. The CDR3 coding sequence is TGTGCCAGCAGTTATACAGATACGCAGTATTTT.

The chain links TRBV30 to TRBJ2-7, with D maybe TRBD1 (6 bases). The V gene's germline CDR1 is GTSNPN and CDR2 SVGIG (reference sequence). With 5 bases removed from V and 1 base from J, the gap between germline ends came to 12 bases. The CDR3 is 13 residues long. The CDR3 region has the DNA TGTGCCTGGTCACAGGGTTGGTCCTACGAGCAGTACTTC. Translation gives CAWSQGWSYEQYF.

V is TRBV27 and J is TRBJ2-1; 13 bases fit TRBD2. CDR1 is MNHEY and CDR2 is SMNVEV in the germline V gene (reference sequence). The CDR3 extends over 19 amino acids. J lost 1 base, V lost 3 bases, and 9 bases had no gene match. The CDR3 bases are TGTGCCAGCAGTTTCGGACTAGCGGGAGCCTTTTCTTCCTACAATGAGCAGTTCTTC. The encoded protein is CASSFGLAGAFSSYNEQFF.

J is TRBJ1-2 and V is TRBV9, with 8 bases lining up with TRBD1. Germline-derived CDR1 and CDR2 are SGDLS and YYNGEE. This CDR3 region has 13 residues. V lost 4 bases and J lost 8; bases outside the gene matches: 7. CDR3 sequence: CASSSGQGWGYTF. The CDR3 bases are TGTGCCAGCAGCTCTGGACAGGGATGGGGCTACACCTTC.

J is TRBJ1-6 and V is TRBV7-2; TRBD1 matches 7 bases. The CDR3 has 16 amino acids. V shed 6 bases, J shed 5 bases, and the junction held 10 bases outside the gene matches. Germline V gene sequence: CDR1 SGHTA, CDR2 FQGNSA. The DNA for the CDR3 is TGTGCCAGCAGACGGTCAGGGGGAAGTGATAATTCACCCCTCCACTTT. This gives the protein CASRRSGGSDNSPLHF.

The V call is TRBV19, the J call TRBJ1-2; possible D gene TRBD1, 6 bases. The CDR3 is made up of 12 amino acids. The ends were cut back, 5 bases at V and 4 bases at J, with 8 bases in the middle. The germline CDR1 and CDR2 sequences are LNHDA and SQIVND (reference sequence). CDR3 region: CASSLDSYGYTF. The CDR3 DNA reads as TGTGCCAGTAGTTTGGACAGCTATGGCTACACCTTC.

In DNA, the CDR3 is TGTGCCAGCAGCCAAGATCCAGCGGGAGGGCGTGGGGAGCAGTTCTTC. Its translation is CASSQDPAGGRGEQFF. The rearrangement uses TRBV4-2 and TRBJ2-1; TRBD2 matches at 10 bases. CDR1 is LGHNA, CDR2 YNFKEQ, per germline. The CDR3 runs to 16 residues. V gave up 0 bases and J gave up 10 bases; unmatched junction bases: 9.